Below, one T cell receptor beta chain is given with its context. Only a few counts were recorded for this clonotype. Its antigen is not yet known. Per-base quality was not reported, and no clone a single base away is much larger than it. This entry is derived from a study of blood T cells in healthy people across ages (dated by TCRdb to 2013 to 2016). In terms of the full investigation: Template switching captured roughly one uniquely barcoded TCR beta cDNA molecule per two T cells in model experiments. Using deep sequencing normalized with unique cDNA molecular identifiers, the study measured how TCR beta repertoire diversity changes with age. To avoid experimental bias, donors of different ages were randomly spread across the sequencing lanes. The study analyzed two additional independent replicas of 1 million unique cDNA reads from the same blood draw for two donors, one aged 18 to 30 and one aged 80 or older. The donors were divided into four age groups: young (average approximately 17 years), middle-aged (over 35), aged (about 60) and long-lived (about 80).

General findings and caveats noted by the study authors: As age increased, observed TCR beta diversity per million T cells dropped in a roughly linear way, and a significant reduction was already evident by age about 40. The percentage of naive T cells measured by flow cytometry correlated strongly with observed TCR beta diversity. Estimates of total diversity based on one million sequenced T cells were considered lower bounds and underestimates. Because profiling used bulk unsorted PBMCs, naive and antigen-experienced compartments could not be compared conclusively. Because the CMV infection status of the donors was unknown, age-related changes in expanded clonotypes may potentially have been confounded. The long-lived group showed more naive CD4+ T cells, fewer expanded clones and increased TCR diversity than the aged group, suggesting age selection.

Libraries were constructed by 5' RACE. Sequenced on an Illumina HiSeq 2500. A second 7 to 11 cycle PCR used a sample-barcoded 5' primer and a J-beta primer mix. Each TCR beta cDNA molecule received a unique molecular identifier from a template-switch 5' adaptor carrying 12 random nucleotides. At least 2.5 million CDR3-containing paired-end reads were obtained from each sample. First-strand cDNA synthesis was performed from all RNA using the Mint cDNA synthesis kit, with priming by a TRBC-specific oligonucleotide. Following uracil-DNA glycosylase treatment, a first 18-cycle PCR with universal primers M1SS and BC2_uni_R was performed on all cDNA. The study's own analysis went as follows. Normalization of each sample was performed by random selection of 1 million high-quality reads, each carrying a distinct molecular identifier. Instead of being binned into consensus sequences, reads that shared molecular identifiers were thrown out. MiTCR, run with a Q25 quality threshold and the strictest error-elimination algorithm, handled CDR3 identification, clonotype clustering and error correction. A nonparametric unseen species model with Euler transformation was used to estimate a lower bound on total TCR beta diversity. The public reads were reanalyzed by TCRdb: fastp trimming at Q25, MiXCR alignment, in-frame beta chains only. Every CDR3 protein is listed once, alongside the most common genes and DNA of its rows. The V and J calls come from TCRdb's annotation, not from the publication. This sample lists some 700,000 distinct CDR3 sequences; 22% were detected once. Jointly, the top ten make up around 21% of the sample.

CDR3 length: 13 amino acids, cysteine to phenylalanine. The entry retains the CDR3 DNA only, 39 bases that are in frame from base 1. At the junction V is shortened by 7 bases and J by 1 base, with 12 bases in between. The CDR1 and CDR2 encoded by the germline V gene (reference sequence) are DFQATT and SNEGSKA. Systemically healthy Caucasian individuals from Russia, some 40 in total and aged about 6 to 95 years, were included as donors. Each donor gave 8 to 10 milliliters of peripheral blood, collected into EDTA-treated Vacutainer tubes. Ficoll-Paque density-gradient centrifugation was used to isolate PBMCs, with at least 6.5 million per sample. Trizol reagent was used to extract total RNA from PBMCs, with at least 6 micrograms per sample. For every donor, an aliquot of PBMCs went through flow cytometry to measure the percentages of naive CD45RAhigh/CD27high T cells.

The sequence came from a man aged 70-80 years in good health. The chain links TRBV20-1 with TRBJ2-3; a tentative D call is TRBD1 (6 bases match). The sample was blood. DNA sequence: TGCAGTGTACAGGGCGGCGGCACAGATACGCAGTATTTT. Its product reads: CSVQGGGTDTQYF.